Below are 3 T cell receptor beta chains sequenced from a single sample in a study of CD8 T cells in Susac syndrome. Random hexamers were used to reverse transcribe an amount of about 0.45 to 1 ug RNA. TCRdb called the immunoSEQ multiplex PCR reads again in MiXCR, with one record for every CDR3 protein. Seen here are a few hundred thousand distinct CDR3 sequences, 95% observed once, and the top ten hold roughly 0.1%. Sequencing input: CD4+ T cells from PBMCs. The receptor source for this set is a human donor with multiple sclerosis.

This clonotype has just a few counts. The chain links TRBV9 to TRBJ1-2; 7 bases map to TRBD1. J lost 5 bases, V lost 3 bases, and 4 bases had no gene match. From germline, CDR1 is SGDLS and CDR2 YYNGEE. The CDR3 covers 13 residues. Here the CDR3 reads CASSETGSYGYTF. In DNA, the CDR3 is TGTGCCAGCAGCGAGACAGGGTCTTATGGCTACACCTTC.

The genes are TRBV30 and TRBJ1-2, with unresolved D. The CDR3 has 11 amino acids. Germline loops: CDR1 GTSNPN, CDR2 SVGIG (reference sequence). Trimming pared 0 bases from V and 6 bases from J, leaving 5 bases between. For the CDR3, the DNA is TGTGCCTGGAGTGTATACAATGGCTACACCTTC. Its protein product is CAWSVYNGYTF. Supplemented by reference TRBV30 and TRBJ1-2, the full variable domain reads SQTIHQWPATLVQPVGSPLSLECTVEGTSNPNLYWYRQAAGRGLQLLFYSVGIGQISSEVPQNLSASRPQDRQFILSSKKLLLSDSGFYLCAWSVYNGYTFGSGTRLTVV.

The V gene is TRBV6-5, the J gene TRBJ1-6; a weak D match, TRBD1 (5 bases). Germline V gene sequence: CDR1 MNHEY, CDR2 SVGAGI. CDR3 length: 14 amino acids. V lost 7 bases and J lost 5, with 12 bases in between. CDR3 DNA sequence: TGTGCCAGCATGAATCAAGGGGATAATTCACCCCTCCACTTT. Amino acids: CASMNQGDNSPLHF.